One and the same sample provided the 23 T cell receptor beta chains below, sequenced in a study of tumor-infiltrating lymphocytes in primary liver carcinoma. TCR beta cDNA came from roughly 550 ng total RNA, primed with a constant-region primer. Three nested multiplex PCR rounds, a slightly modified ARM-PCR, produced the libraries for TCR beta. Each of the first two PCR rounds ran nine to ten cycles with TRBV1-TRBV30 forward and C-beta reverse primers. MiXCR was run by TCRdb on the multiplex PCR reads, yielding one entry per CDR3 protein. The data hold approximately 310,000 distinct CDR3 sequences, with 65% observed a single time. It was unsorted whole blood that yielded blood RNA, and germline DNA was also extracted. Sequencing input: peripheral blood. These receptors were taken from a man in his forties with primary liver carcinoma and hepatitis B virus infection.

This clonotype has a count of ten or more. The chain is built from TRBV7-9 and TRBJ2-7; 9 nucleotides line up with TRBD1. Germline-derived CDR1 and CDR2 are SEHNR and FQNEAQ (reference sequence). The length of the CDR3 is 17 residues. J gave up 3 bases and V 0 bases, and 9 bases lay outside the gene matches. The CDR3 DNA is TGTGCCAGCAGCTTAGCGCCCCCGGGACAGGGAAACTACGAGCAGTACTTC. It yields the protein CASSLAPPGQGNYEQYF.

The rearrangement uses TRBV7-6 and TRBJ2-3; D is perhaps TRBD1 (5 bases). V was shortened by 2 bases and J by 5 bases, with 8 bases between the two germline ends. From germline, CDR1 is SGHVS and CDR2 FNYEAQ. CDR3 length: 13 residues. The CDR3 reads CASSLWGGDTQYF. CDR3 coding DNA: TGTGCCAGCAGCTTATGGGGCGGAGATACGCAGTATTTT. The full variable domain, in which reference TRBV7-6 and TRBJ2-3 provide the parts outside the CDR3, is GAGVSQSPRYKVTKRGQDVALRCDPISGHVSLYWYRQALGQGPEFLTYFNYEAQQDKSGLPNDRFSAERPEGSISTLTIQRTEQRDSAMYRCASSLWGGDTQYFGPGTRLTVL.

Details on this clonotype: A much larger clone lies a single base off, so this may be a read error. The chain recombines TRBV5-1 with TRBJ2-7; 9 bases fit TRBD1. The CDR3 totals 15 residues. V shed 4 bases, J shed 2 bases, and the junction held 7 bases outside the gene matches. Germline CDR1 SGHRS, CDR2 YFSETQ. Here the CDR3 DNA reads TGCGCCAGCAGCGGTGACAGGGGGTTTCCCTACGAGCAGTACTTC. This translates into CASSGDRGFPYEQYF.

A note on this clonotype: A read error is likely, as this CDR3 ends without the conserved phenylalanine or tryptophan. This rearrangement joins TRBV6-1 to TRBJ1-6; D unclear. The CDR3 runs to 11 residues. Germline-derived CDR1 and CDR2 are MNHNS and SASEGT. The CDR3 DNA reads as TGTGTCAGCAGTACCCCCTCACCCCTCCACCTT. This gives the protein CVSSTPSPLHL.

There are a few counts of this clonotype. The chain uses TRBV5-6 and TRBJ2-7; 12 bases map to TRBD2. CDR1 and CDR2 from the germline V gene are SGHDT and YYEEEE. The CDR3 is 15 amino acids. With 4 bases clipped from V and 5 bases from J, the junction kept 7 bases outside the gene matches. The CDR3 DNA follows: TGTGCCAGCAGCAATGGACTAGCGGGGTACCACGAGCAGTACTTC. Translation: CASSNGLAGYHEQYF.

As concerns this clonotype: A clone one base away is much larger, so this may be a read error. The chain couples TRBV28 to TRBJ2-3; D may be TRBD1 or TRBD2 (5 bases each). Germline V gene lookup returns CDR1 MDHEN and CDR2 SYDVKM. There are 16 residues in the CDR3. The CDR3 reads CTSSLFGTVLTDTQYF. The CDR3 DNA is TGTACCAGCAGTTTATTCGGGACCGTACTCACAGATACGCAGTATTTT.

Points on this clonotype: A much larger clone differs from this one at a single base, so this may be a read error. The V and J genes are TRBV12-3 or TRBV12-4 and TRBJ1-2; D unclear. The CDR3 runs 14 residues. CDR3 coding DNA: TGTGCCAGCAGTCCTTCCTTAGGCCCTTATGACTACACCTTC. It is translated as CASSPSLGPYDYTF.

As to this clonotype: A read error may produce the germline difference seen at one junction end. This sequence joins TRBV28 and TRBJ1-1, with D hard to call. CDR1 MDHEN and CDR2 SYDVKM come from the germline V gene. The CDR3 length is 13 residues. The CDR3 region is CANSLPVYTEAFF. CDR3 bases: TGTGCCAACAGTTTACCAGTGTACACTGAAGCTTTCTTT.

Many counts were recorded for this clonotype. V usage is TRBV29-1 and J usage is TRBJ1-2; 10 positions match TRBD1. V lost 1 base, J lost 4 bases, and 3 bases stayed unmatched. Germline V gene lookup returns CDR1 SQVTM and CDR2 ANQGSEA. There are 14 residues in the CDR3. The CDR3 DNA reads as TGCAGCGTTGAAGGACAGGGGGCGACCTATGGCTACACCTTC. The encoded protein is CSVEGQGATYGYTF.

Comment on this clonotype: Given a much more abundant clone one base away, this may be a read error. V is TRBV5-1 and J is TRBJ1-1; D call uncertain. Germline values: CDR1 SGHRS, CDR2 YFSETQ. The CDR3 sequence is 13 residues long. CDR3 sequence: CASSLDSNTEVFF. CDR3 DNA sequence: TGCGCCAGCAGCTTGGACAGTAACACTGAAGTTTTCTTT.

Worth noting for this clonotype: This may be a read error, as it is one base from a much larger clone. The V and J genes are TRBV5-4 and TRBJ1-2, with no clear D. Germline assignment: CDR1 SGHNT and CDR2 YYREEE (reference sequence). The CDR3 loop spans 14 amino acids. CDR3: CVSSGARDTYGYTF. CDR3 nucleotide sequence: TGTGTCAGCAGCGGTGCAAGGGATACCTATGGCTACACCTTC.

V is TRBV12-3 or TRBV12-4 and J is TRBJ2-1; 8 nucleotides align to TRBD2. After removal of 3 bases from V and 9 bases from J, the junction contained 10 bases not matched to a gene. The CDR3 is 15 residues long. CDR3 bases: TGTGCCAGCAGTTTGGGGGCTAGCGGGTATATTGAGCAGTTCTTC. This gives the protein CASSLGASGYIEQFF.

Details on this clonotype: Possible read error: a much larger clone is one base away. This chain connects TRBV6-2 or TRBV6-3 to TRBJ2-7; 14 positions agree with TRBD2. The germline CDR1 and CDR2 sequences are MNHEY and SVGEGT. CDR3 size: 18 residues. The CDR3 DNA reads TGTGCCAACAGTTACTCGACTAGCGGGAGGGCCAGGTCCTACGAGCAGTACTTC. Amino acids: CANSYSTSGRARSYEQYF.

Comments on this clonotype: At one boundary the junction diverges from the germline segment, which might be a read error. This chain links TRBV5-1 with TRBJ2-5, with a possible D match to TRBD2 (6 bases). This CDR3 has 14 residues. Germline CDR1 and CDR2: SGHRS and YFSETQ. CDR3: CAGSLERVQETQYF. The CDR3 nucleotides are TGCGCCGGCAGCTTGGAGCGGGTTCAAGAGACCCAGTATTTC.

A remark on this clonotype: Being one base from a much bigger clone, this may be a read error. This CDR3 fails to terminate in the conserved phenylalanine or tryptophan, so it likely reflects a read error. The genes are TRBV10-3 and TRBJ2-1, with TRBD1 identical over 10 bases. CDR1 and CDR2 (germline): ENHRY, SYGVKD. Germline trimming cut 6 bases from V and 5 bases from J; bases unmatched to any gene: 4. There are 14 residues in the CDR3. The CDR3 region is CAIRRTGGDNEQFI. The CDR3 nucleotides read TGTGCCATCAGGAGGACAGGGGGTGACAATGAGCAGTTCATC.

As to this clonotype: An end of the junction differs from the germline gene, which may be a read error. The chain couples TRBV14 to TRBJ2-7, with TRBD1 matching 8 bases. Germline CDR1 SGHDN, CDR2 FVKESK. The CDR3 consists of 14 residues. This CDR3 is CGSSQGTGAYEQYF. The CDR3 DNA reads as TGTGGCAGCAGCCAAGGGACAGGAGCCTACGAGCAGTACTTC.

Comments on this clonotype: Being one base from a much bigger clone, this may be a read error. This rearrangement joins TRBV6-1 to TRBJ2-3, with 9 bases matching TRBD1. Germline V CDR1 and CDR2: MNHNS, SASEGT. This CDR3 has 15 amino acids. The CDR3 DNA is TGTGTCAGCAGTGAGGGGACAGGGCCCACAGATACGCAGTATTTT. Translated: CVSSEGTGPTDTQYF.

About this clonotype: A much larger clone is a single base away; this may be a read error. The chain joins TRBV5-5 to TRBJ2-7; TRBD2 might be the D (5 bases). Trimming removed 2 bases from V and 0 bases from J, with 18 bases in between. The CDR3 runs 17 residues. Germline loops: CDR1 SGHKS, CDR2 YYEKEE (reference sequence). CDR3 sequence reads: CASSLASDSTGSYEQYF. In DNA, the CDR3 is TGTGCCAGCAGCTTAGCTTCGGACTCAACGGGCTCCTACGAGCAGTACTTC.

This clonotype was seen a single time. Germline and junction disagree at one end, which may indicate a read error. CDR3 amino acids: CASNLTENYEQYF. The DNA for the CDR3 is TGCGCCAGCAACTTGACGGAGAACTACGAGCAGTACTTC. The J gene is TRBJ2-7, the V gene TRBV5-1, with D unclear. Germline CDR1 reads SGHRS; CDR2 reads YFSETQ. The CDR3 extends over 13 amino acids. Together with reference TRBV5-1 and TRBJ2-7, the CDR3 gives the full variable domain: KAGVTQTPRYLIKTRGQQVTLSCSPISGHRSVSWYQQTPGQGLQFLFEYFSETQRNKGNFPGRFSGRQFSNSRSEMNVSTLELGDSALYLCASNLTENYEQYFGPGTRLTVT.

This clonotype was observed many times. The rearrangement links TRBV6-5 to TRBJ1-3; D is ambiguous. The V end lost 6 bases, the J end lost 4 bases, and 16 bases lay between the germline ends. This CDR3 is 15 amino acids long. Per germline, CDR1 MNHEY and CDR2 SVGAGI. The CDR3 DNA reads TGTGCCAGCAGGACGATCACAACCGAGGGAAACACCATATATTTT. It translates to CASRTITTEGNTIYF.

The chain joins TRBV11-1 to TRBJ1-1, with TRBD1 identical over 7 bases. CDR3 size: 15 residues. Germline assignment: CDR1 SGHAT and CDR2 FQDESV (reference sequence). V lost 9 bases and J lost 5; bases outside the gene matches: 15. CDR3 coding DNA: TGTGCCAGTAACCCCACGGGACAGCAGTGGACTGAAGCTTTCTTT. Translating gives CASNPTGQQWTEAFF.

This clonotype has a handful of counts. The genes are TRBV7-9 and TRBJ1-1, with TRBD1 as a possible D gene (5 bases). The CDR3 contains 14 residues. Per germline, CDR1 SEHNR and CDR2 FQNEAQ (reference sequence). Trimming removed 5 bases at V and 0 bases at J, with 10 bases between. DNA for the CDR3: TGTGCCAGCAGCCCCGGGGGGGTGAACACTGAAGCTTTCTTT. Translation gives CASSPGGVNTEAFF.

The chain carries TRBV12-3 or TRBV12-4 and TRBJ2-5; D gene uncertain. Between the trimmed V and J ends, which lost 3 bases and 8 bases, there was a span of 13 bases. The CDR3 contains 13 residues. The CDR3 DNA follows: TGTGCCAGCAGTTTTTGCGAAGCAGAAACCCAGTACTTC. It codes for CASSFCEAETQYF.